The 21 T cell receptor beta chains given below trace back to one sample, sequenced in a study. MiXCR, run by TCRdb on the 5' RACE reads, gives a single entry per CDR3 protein. The table lists tens of thousands of distinct CDR3 sequences, around 28% of them singletons, with about 2.2% in the top ten. Input material: naive CD4+ T cells sorted from blood. Subset indicated: naive CD4+ T cells, CD4+CD45RA+CD25-. These receptors were taken from a female donor with breast cancer.

In this sample, this clonotype turned up a few times. The gene calls are TRBV20-1 and TRBJ1-5; D unresolved. This CDR3 contains 12 residues. V shed 0 bases and J shed 3 bases, with 3 bases lying between them. Germline CDR1 and CDR2: DFQATT and SNEGSKA (reference sequence). The DNA of the CDR3 is TGCAGTGCTAGAGACAACAATCAGCCCCAGCATTTT. It yields the protein CSARDNNQPQHF.

This clonotype turned up a few times. V is TRBV9 and J is TRBJ2-5, with 7 bases fitting TRBD1. After removal of 1 base from V and 4 bases from J, the junction contained 10 bases not matched to a gene. The CDR3 is 16 amino acids. From germline, CDR1 is SGDLS and CDR2 YYNGEE. The CDR3 sequence is CASSVQGGASGETQYF. As DNA, the CDR3 is TGTGCCAGCAGCGTACAAGGGGGCGCATCTGGAGAGACCCAGTACTTC.

Details on this clonotype: Germline and junction disagree at one end, which may indicate a read error. This chain links TRBV6-1 with TRBJ1-1; no reliable D call. CDR3 length equals 13 residues. The germline gives CDR1 MNHNS, CDR2 SASEGT. CDR3 protein: CASSEAFHTEASF. CDR3 bases: TGTGCCAGCAGTGAAGCTTTTCATACTGAAGCTTCCTTT.

This rearrangement joins TRBV12-3 or TRBV12-4 to TRBJ1-1; D is perhaps TRBD1 (5 bases). Trimming stripped 7 bases from V and 5 bases from J, with 14 bases between. This CDR3 is 13 amino acids long. CDR3 residues: CASKPRVSTEAFF. The DNA of the CDR3 is TGTGCCAGCAAGCCCAGGGTCTCTACTGAAGCTTTCTTT.

There are a few counts of this clonotype. V and J are TRBV6-1 and TRBJ2-2; D call uncertain. The germline V gene encodes CDR1 MNHNS and CDR2 SASEGT. Trimming stripped 7 bases from V and 3 bases from J, with 18 bases between. The CDR3 has 16 residues. CDR3 coding DNA: TGTGCCAGCACCCGGATGTCAGGTCAGGACACCGGGGAGCTGTTTTTT. Its protein is CASTRMSGQDTGELFF.

In this sample, this clonotype turned up a few times. V is TRBV5-1 and J is TRBJ2-1, with 8 bases aligning to TRBD1. The CDR3 is 15 residues long. V dropped 4 bases and J dropped 6; count of bases not matched to a gene: 9. The germline gives CDR1 SGHRS, CDR2 YFSETQ. The CDR3 nucleotides are TGCGCCAGCAGCCGGCTGGGGACAGGAACCAATGAGCAGTTCTTC. Its translation is CASSRLGTGTNEQFF.

This clonotype was observed a handful of times. The chain links TRBV7-8 to TRBJ1-2, with 9 bases lining up with TRBD1. The J segment lost 4 bases and the V segment lost 3 bases, leaving 6 bases of the junction unmatched. Germline values: CDR1 SGHVS, CDR2 FQNEAQ. CDR3 length: 15 residues. This CDR3 reads CASSLLDRGGYGYTF. CDR3 bases: TGTGCCAGCAGCTTGCTGGACAGGGGAGGCTATGGCTACACCTTC.

The J gene is TRBJ2-3, the V gene TRBV2; TRBD1 matches 11 bases. The CDR3 is 15 residues long. Looked up from germline, CDR1 is SNHLY and CDR2 is FYNNEI. V trimming: 8 bases; J trimming: 4 bases; junction bases outside the gene matches: 8. The CDR3 loop is CASARDRGDPDTQYF. CDR3 coding DNA: TGTGCCAGCGCGCGGGACAGGGGGGACCCAGATACGCAGTATTTT.

As regards this clonotype: The final CDR3 position lacks the conserved phenylalanine or tryptophan, pointing to a likely read error. V and J are TRBV7-2 and TRBJ2-1; 10 nucleotides agree with TRBD1. After removal of 5 bases from V and 0 bases from J, the junction contained 1 base not matched to a gene. The germline CDR1 and CDR2 sequences are SGHTA and FQGNSA. CDR3 length equals 15 residues. CDR3 protein: CASSRDRGSYNEQFL. DNA of the CDR3: TGTGCCAGCAGCCGGGACAGGGGCTCCTACAATGAGCAGTTCCTC.

This chain uses TRBV5-6 with TRBJ1-2, with D hard to call. V was clipped by 2 bases and J by 3 bases, with 8 bases between them. In germline, CDR1 is SGHDT, CDR2 YYEEEE. CDR3 size: 13 residues. The CDR3 here is CASSFEGYYGYTF. CDR3 coding DNA: TGTGCCAGCAGCTTCGAGGGCTACTATGGCTACACCTTC.

The rearrangement uses TRBV5-1 and TRBJ1-4; D uncertain. Germline-derived CDR1 and CDR2 are SGHRS and YFSETQ. The CDR3 length is 14 residues. Between the trimmed V and J ends, which lost 5 bases and 8 bases, there was a span of 16 bases. The CDR3 loop is CASSSGGRGEKLFF. Here the CDR3 DNA reads TGCGCCAGCAGTTCCGGCGGGAGAGGCGAAAAACTGTTTTTT.

The J gene is TRBJ2-3, the V gene TRBV12-3 or TRBV12-4, with D perhaps matching TRBD1 (6 bases). Trimming took off 8 bases at V and 3 bases at J, with 9 bases between the two ends. The CDR3 has 12 amino acids. CDR3 sequence: CASGRGTDTQYF. The CDR3 DNA follows: TGTGCCAGCGGTAGGGGGACAGATACGCAGTATTTT.

The CDR3 DNA sequence: TGCGCCAGCAGCCAAGAAGGGACGGTCGACTATGGCTACACCTTC. It specifies CASSQEGTVDYGYTF. The chain combines TRBV4-1 with TRBJ1-2; weak D call: TRBD1 (5 bases). Trimming took 0 bases from V and 3 from J, leaving 11 bases between them. This CDR3 spans 15 amino acids. The V gene's germline CDR1 is MGHRA and CDR2 YSYEKL.

This clonotype occurred a few times. The chain links TRBV28 to TRBJ2-7; 7 bases are a match to TRBD1. J was trimmed by 5 bases and V by 4 bases; bases with no gene match: 5. The length of the CDR3 is 13 residues. The germline gives CDR1 MDHEN, CDR2 SYDVKM. The CDR3 is CASSYRGLHEQYF. CDR3 in DNA: TGTGCCAGCAGTTACAGGGGCCTCCACGAGCAGTACTTC.

Only a few counts were recorded for this clonotype. V and J are TRBV6-2 or TRBV6-3 and TRBJ2-1; the D gene is possibly TRBD1 (7 bases). CDR3 length: 15 amino acids. Germline CDR1 reads MNHEY; CDR2 reads SVGEGT. V was clipped by 6 bases and J by 6 bases, with 18 bases between them. The DNA of the CDR3 is TGTGCCAGCAGCGCACTCCGACAGGGAGGCAATGAGCAGTTCTTC. It specifies CASSALRQGGNEQFF.

The chain joins TRBV4-1 to TRBJ2-5, with D perhaps matching TRBD1 (5 bases). The V gene's germline CDR1 is MGHRA and CDR2 YSYEKL. The CDR3 totals 14 residues. V lost 4 bases and J lost 2, with 11 bases in between. The CDR3 is CASSRLGQQETQYF. The CDR3 DNA is TGCGCCAGCAGCCGACTCGGACAACAAGAGACCCAGTACTTC.

The chain combines TRBV7-2 with TRBJ1-1; D is unresolved. Trimming pared 5 bases from V and 0 bases from J, leaving 13 bases between. The CDR3 is 15 residues long. CDR1 SGHTA and CDR2 FQGNSA come from the germline V gene. The CDR3 bases are TGTGCCAGCAGCCCTAGCCACAGTATGAACACTGAAGCTTTCTTT. This translates into CASSPSHSMNTEAFF.

This clonotype was detected many times. The chain links TRBV9 to TRBJ2-1; 10 positions match TRBD2. Germline V lookup: CDR1 SGDLS, CDR2 YYNGEE. Unmatched junction bases numbered 10, after V lost 0 bases and J lost 7 bases. The CDR3 contains 17 residues. This chain's CDR3 is CASSVAPSGGSVNEQFF. The CDR3 region has the DNA TGTGCCAGCAGCGTAGCTCCTAGCGGGGGTTCGGTTAATGAGCAGTTCTTC.

This clonotype has more than one count but fewer than ten. The CDR3 region has the DNA TGCGCCAGCAGCCTGACGTCTAACATTCAGTACTTC. It translates to CASSLTSNIQYF. The rearrangement links TRBV5-1 to TRBJ2-4; D is unresolved. With 4 bases removed from V and 7 bases from J, the gap between germline ends came to 9 bases. This CDR3 is 12 amino acids long. Germline V gene sequence: CDR1 SGHRS, CDR2 YFSETQ.

This clonotype was observed once. This chain links TRBV5-4 with TRBJ2-1; D tentatively fits TRBD1 or TRBD2 (6 bases each). In germline, CDR1 is SGHNT, CDR2 YYREEE (reference sequence). This CDR3 contains 14 residues. V was trimmed by 2 bases and J by 6 bases, leaving 12 bases between them. CDR3 sequence reads: CASSLTGGGNEQFF. Written as DNA, the CDR3 is TGTGCCAGCAGCTTAACAGGAGGGGGCAATGAGCAGTTCTTC.

This clonotype was detected a few times. The chain uses TRBV30 and TRBJ2-7, with D uncertain. The CDR3 sequence is 13 residues long. The germline V and J ends were trimmed by 5 bases and 4 bases, with 15 bases remaining between them. CDR1 and CDR2 from the germline V gene are GTSNPN and SVGIG (reference sequence). CDR3 in amino acids: CAWAIGFVYEQYF. The CDR3 DNA reads TGTGCCTGGGCGATCGGATTCGTTTACGAGCAGTACTTC.